This T cell receptor beta chain was observed in a study of post-analysis software for immune sequencing data. The TCR beta cDNA libraries contained unique molecular identifiers. Yield was approximately 500,000 cDNA molecules from approximately 0.91 to 9.4 million T cells. MiXCR, applied by TCRdb to the PCR reads, yields one record per CDR3 protein. The sample contains roughly 600,000 distinct CDR3 sequences, roughly 47% of which appear only once. Study findings and constraints: The study found TRBV5-6, TRBV5-1 and TRBV20-1 among a few TRBV segments more frequent in patients than controls. Normalized Chao1 diversity was significantly reduced in patients versus controls.

Trimming shortened V by 4 bases and J by 0 bases, and 6 bases separated the two germline ends. This CDR3 is 13 amino acids long. Turning to this clonotype: Its cognate antigen is unknown.

The rearrangement links TRBV12-3 or TRBV12-4 to TRBJ1-2; D is ambiguous. This receptor was obtained from a girl aged 10-17 years with multiple sclerosis. Sequencing was done on a sample of blood. The CDR3 sequence: CASSYTANYGYTF. The CDR3 DNA reads as TGTGCCAGCAGTTACACAGCTAACTATGGCTACACCTTC.